The 3 T cell receptor beta chains presented below share a single source sample, sequenced in a study of T cell responses to AZD1222 COVID-19 vaccine. Profiled with immunoSEQ multiplex PCR; TCRdb holds only in-frame clones, not every one. The sample lists 130,000 to 150,000 clones; 93% were seen once. The starting material was peripheral blood, obtained after recovery from COVID-19. Source of these receptors: an adult who had recovered from COVID-19.

V and J are TRBV29-1 and TRBJ2-7, with TRBD1 matching 9 bases. J gave up 7 bases and V 2 bases, and 6 bases lay outside the gene matches. Looked up from germline, CDR1 is SQVTM and CDR2 is ANQGSEA. CDR3 length: 13 residues. DNA of the CDR3: TGCAGCGTTGAAATCACAGGGGGCAGAGAGCAGTACTTC. Translating it yields CSVEITGGREQYF.

This clone was seen just once. The rearrangement links TRBV4-1 to TRBJ2-1; 9 nucleotides line up with TRBD2. This CDR3 spans 16 amino acids. The trim removed 5 bases at V and 5 bases at J, leaving 10 bases unmatched. Germline lookup yields CDR1 MGHRA and CDR2 YSYEKL. CDR3 sequence reads: CASSFRGSGRDNEQFF. CDR3 DNA sequence: TGCGCCAGCAGCTTTCGGGGTAGCGGGAGAGACAATGAGCAGTTCTTC.

In DNA, the CDR3 is TGCGCCAGCAGCTTGGGAGGTTCTTCCTACGAGCAGTACTTC. Its protein product is CASSLGGSSYEQYF. The V and J genes are TRBV5-1 and TRBJ2-7; D not resolved. The CDR3 has 14 amino acids. Germline-derived CDR1 and CDR2 are SGHRS and YFSETQ. The V and J ends lost 0 bases and 1 base respectively, with 8 bases between them. Using reference TRBV5-1 and TRBJ2-7 for the parts outside the CDR3, the full variable domain is KAGVTQTPRYLIKTRGQQVTLSCSPISGHRSVSWYQQTPGQGLQFLFEYFSETQRNKGNFPGRFSGRQFSNSRSEMNVSTLELGDSALYLCASSLGGSSYEQYFGPGTRLTVT.